This T cell receptor beta chain was captured by sequencing in a study of T-cell reconstitution after alpha-beta-depleted transplantation in children. Unique molecular identifiers were used to barcode this TCRbeta library. TCRdb recomputed calls from the PCR reads with MiXCR, one row per CDR3 protein. The sample consists of approximately 300,000 distinct CDR3 sequences, over 7% of them appearing once. This CDR3 is built from 15 residues. The ends were cut back, 2 bases at V and 4 bases at J, with 14 bases in the middle. Looked up from germline, CDR1 is SEHNR and CDR2 is FQNEAQ (reference sequence). Study-wide findings and caveats: Day-60 TCRbeta diversity that was high in some patients was derived from surviving recipient T cells and thymic progenitors. A year post-transplant, T-cell counts and diversity derived mostly from newly produced T cells. In patients about two months after transplant, alpha-beta T cells reportedly arose from several hundred expanded graft clones.

Many counts were recorded for this clonotype. Its antigen is as yet unknown. The specimen comprised peripheral blood, sampled 360 days after TCRalphabeta/CD19-depleted stem cell transplant. The receptor was isolated from a female patient aged 2 to 10 who had a stem cell transplant for Fanconi anemia, so the T cells may come from the graft donor. V and J are TRBV7-9 and TRBJ1-1; perhaps TRBD1 as D (6 bases). The CDR3 nucleotides read TGTGCCAGCAGCTTATCAACAGGGTACGGCACTGAAGCTTTCTTT. Translated: CASSLSTGYGTEAFF.